The following is a T cell receptor beta chain sequence with its context. What it binds is unknown. Patients underwent thyroid surgery, and none had received any treatment before it. How the authors handled the data: Differences in CDR3 between clinicopathological groups were drawn on to build a classifier intended to discriminate distant-metastatic papillary thyroid cancer patients. TCRdb reprocessed the PCR reads via MiXCR. The V and J calls follow TCRdb's processing rather than the paper's. The table records 11,000 to 15,000 clones, 23% of them present only once. This specimen belongs to a study of metastatic and nonmetastatic thyroid tumors. Overall study context: Repertoires from malignant and benign thyroid patients were compared across blood and tumor or nodule tissue.

The CDR3 totals 15 residues. The V gene's germline CDR1 is GTSNPN and CDR2 SVGIG (reference sequence). Study results and caveats: A significant increase in TCR beta diversity was reportedly seen in malignant thyroid tumors relative to benign nodules, in blood and tumor.

The sample comprised blood. The receptor was derived from a female donor with papillary thyroid cancer or a benign thyroid nodule (not recorded which). Some clones in this sample may be carry-over from other donors' samples. The rearrangement links TRBV30 to TRBJ2-5; 10 positions match TRBD2. The J call may be in error: the DNA end matches TRBJ2-1 better. In DNA, the CDR3 is TGTGCCTGGAGTCACCGCAGCGGGGGGGCACGTGAGCAGTTCTTC. Amino acid sequence: CAWSHRSGGAREQFF.